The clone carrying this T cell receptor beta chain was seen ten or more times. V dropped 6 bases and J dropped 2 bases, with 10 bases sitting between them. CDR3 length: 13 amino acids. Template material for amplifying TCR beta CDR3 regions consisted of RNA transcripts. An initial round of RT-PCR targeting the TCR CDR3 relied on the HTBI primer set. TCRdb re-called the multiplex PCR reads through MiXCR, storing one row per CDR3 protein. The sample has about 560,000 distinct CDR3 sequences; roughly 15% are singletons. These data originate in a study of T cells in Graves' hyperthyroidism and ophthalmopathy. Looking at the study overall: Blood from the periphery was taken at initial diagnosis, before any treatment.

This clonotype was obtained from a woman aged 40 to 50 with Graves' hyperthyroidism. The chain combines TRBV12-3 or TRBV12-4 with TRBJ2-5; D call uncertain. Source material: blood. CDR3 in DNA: TGTGCCAGCAGAAGGACGGAGCAAGAGACCCAGTACTTC. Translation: CASRRTEQETQYF.